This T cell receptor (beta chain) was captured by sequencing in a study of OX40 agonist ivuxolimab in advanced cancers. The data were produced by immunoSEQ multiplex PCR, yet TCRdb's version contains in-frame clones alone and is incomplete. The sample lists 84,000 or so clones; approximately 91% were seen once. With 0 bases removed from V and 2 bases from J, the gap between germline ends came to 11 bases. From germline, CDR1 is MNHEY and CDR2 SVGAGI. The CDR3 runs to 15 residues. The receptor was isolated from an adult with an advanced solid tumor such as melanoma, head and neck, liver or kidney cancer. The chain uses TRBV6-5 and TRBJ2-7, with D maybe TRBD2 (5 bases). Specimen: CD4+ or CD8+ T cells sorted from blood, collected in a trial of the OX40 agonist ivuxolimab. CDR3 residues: CASSYSGSGPYEQYF. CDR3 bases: TGTGCCAGCAGTTACTCGGGGAGCGGTCCCTACGAGCAGTACTTC.